This passage covers 26 T cell receptor beta chains from one sample sequenced in a study of CD8 T cells in ankylosing spondylitis. TCRdb independently ran MiXCR on the 5' RACE reads; one entry per CDR3 protein. The repertoire holds about 130,000 distinct CDR3 sequences, around 7% seen once, with over 9% in the top ten. Sequenced input: blood, either unsorted or a sorted T cell fraction (not recorded which). The receptors come from a male donor with ankylosing spondylitis or in good health (not recorded which).

This clonotype has only a few counts. The chain combines TRBV20-1 with TRBJ2-5; D possibly corresponds to TRBD1 (6 bases). The V gene's germline CDR1 is DFQATT and CDR2 SNEGSKA (reference sequence). The CDR3 runs to 12 residues. V was pared by 6 bases and J by 0 bases, with 8 bases between. CDR3 residues: CSAYRDQETQYF. DNA for the CDR3: TGCAGTGCCTACAGGGACCAAGAGACCCAGTACTTC.

This clonotype was seen ten or more times. The rearrangement joins TRBV5-1 to TRBJ2-2, with 7 bases that match TRBD2. The germline gives CDR1 SGHRS, CDR2 YFSETQ. The CDR3 sequence is 15 residues long. The V segment lost 2 bases and the J segment 0 bases; nucleotides outside the gene matches: 1. The CDR3 DNA reads TGCGCCAGCAGCTTACTAGCGACGAACACCGGGGAGCTGTTTTTT. It translates to CASSLLATNTGELFF. The variable domain in full, with the rest retrieved from reference TRBV5-1 and TRBJ2-2, is KAGVTQTPRYLIKTRGQQVTLSCSPISGHRSVSWYQQTPGQGLQFLFEYFSETQRNKGNFPGRFSGRQFSNSRSEMNVSTLELGDSALYLCASSLLATNTGELFFGEGSRLTVL.

This clonotype has at least ten counts. This chain joins TRBV5-1 and TRBJ2-1; D assignment may be TRBD1 or TRBD2 (5 bases each). V was cut by 1 base and J by 3 bases, with 14 bases left in between. Germline loops: CDR1 SGHRS, CDR2 YFSETQ. This CDR3 comprises 16 residues. CDR3 nucleotides: TGCGCCAGCAGCTTGCTAACAGGCGGAGGCTACAATGAGCAGTTCTTC. Translating it yields CASSLLTGGGYNEQFF.

Ten or more counts support this clonotype. A read error may account for a junction end that differs from germline. The chain uses TRBV29-1 and TRBJ2-4, with 7 bases that match TRBD2. The CDR3 covers 14 residues. Germline lookup yields CDR1 SQVTM and CDR2 ANQGSEA. The CDR3 here is CSVEGREPKNIQYF. The CDR3 DNA reads as TGCAGCGTGGAAGGGAGGGAACCCAAAAACATTCAGTACTTC.

This clonotype was picked up many times. The rearrangement uses TRBV20-1 and TRBJ2-3; no firm D call. V lost 1 base, J lost 6 bases, and 20 bases lay in between. The CDR3 is 16 residues long. Germline lookup yields CDR1 DFQATT and CDR2 SNEGSKA (reference sequence). CDR3 residues: CSARVPTANSLDTQYF. CDR3 sequence (DNA): TGCAGTGCTAGAGTCCCAACGGCCAACTCCCTGGATACGCAGTATTTT.

The V gene is TRBV6-5, the J gene TRBJ2-7; D is unresolved. Germline CDR1 and CDR2: MNHEY and SVGAGI. V lost 2 bases to trimming and J lost 3 bases, with 5 bases between them. The CDR3 runs 12 residues. The DNA for the CDR3 is TGTGCCAGCAGTTACATCGGCTACGAGCAGTACTTC. Translated, it gives CASSYIGYEQYF.

Worth noting for this clonotype: A much larger clone differs from this one at a single base, so this may be a read error. The chain links TRBV7-2 to TRBJ2-3; the D gene is possibly TRBD2 (5 bases). The length of the CDR3 is 16 residues. CDR1 is SGHTA and CDR2 is FQGNSA in the germline V gene. CDR3 loop: CASRLGGAARRDTQYF. The CDR3 region has the DNA TGTGCCAGCAGGTTAGGAGGAGCAGCACGTCGAGATACGCAGTATTTT.

This clonotype was counted many times. This chain joins TRBV6-5 and TRBJ1-5; the D gene is possibly TRBD1 (5 bases). The germline V and J ends were trimmed by 2 bases and 4 bases, with 12 bases remaining between them. CDR1 and CDR2 from the germline V gene are MNHEY and SVGAGI. The CDR3 consists of 15 residues. CDR3 loop: CASSYGQGGNQPQHF. CDR3 coding DNA: TGTGCCAGCAGTTACGGTCAGGGAGGTAATCAGCCCCAGCATTTT.

This clonotype was counted many times. The CDR3 is CASSLGVDPSGGPTSYNEQFF. CDR3 sequence (DNA): TGTGCCAGCAGCTTAGGAGTTGATCCTAGCGGGGGCCCTACCTCCTACAATGAGCAGTTCTTC. The rearrangement links TRBV11-1 to TRBJ2-1; 10 bases fit TRBD2. Looked up from germline, CDR1 is SGHAT and CDR2 is FQDESV (reference sequence). This CDR3 has 21 residues. J gave up 0 bases and V 1 base, and 15 bases lay outside the gene matches.

This clonotype has ten or more counts. This chain joins TRBV12-5 and TRBJ2-1; D remains unclear. The CDR3 covers 13 residues. Germline CDR1 and CDR2: LGHNT and FRNRAP. The ends were cut back, 5 bases at V and 7 bases at J, with 12 bases in the middle. The DNA for the CDR3 is TGTGCTAGTGGTCCCCGCGCGCGGAATGAGCAGTTCTTC. It codes for CASGPRARNEQFF.

The chain couples TRBV19 to TRBJ1-5; 9 bases align to TRBD1. Germline loops: CDR1 LNHDA, CDR2 SQIVND (reference sequence). The CDR3 is made up of 16 amino acids. V lost 4 bases to trimming and J lost 6 bases; unmatched junction nucleotides: 10. As DNA, the CDR3 is TGTGCCAGTAGTACTCTGGACAGGGGCAATAGTCAGCCCCAGCATTTT. It yields the protein CASSTLDRGNSQPQHF.

This clonotype was observed at least ten times. CDR3 in amino acids: CASSPLSNTQYF. The CDR3 coding sequence is TGTGCCAGCAGCCCTTTATCGAATACGCAGTATTTT. This chain uses TRBV7-2 with TRBJ2-3, with D unclear. The CDR3 runs to 12 residues. Germline V gene data show CDR1 as SGHTA and CDR2 as FQGNSA. Trimming cost V 5 bases and J 7 bases, with 10 bases left between them.

In this sample, this clonotype turned up many times. The chain joins TRBV6-1 to TRBJ1-5; D gene ambiguous. V gave up 7 bases and J gave up 4 bases, with 17 bases separating them. The CDR3 extends over 15 amino acids. In germline, CDR1 is MNHNS, CDR2 SASEGT. CDR3 bases: TGTGCCAGCACTCCGAGCTGGGCTTCGAATCAGCCCCAGCATTTT. Translated, it gives CASTPSWASNQPQHF.

The table lists this clonotype with a few counts. V gene TRBV15 combines with J gene TRBJ1-4, with D possibly matching TRBD1 (6 bases). Trimming took off 0 bases at V and 7 bases at J, with 12 bases between the two ends. The CDR3 contains 15 residues. Germline V gene lookup returns CDR1 LNHNV and CDR2 YYDKDF (reference sequence). The CDR3 region has the DNA TGTGCCACCAGCAGAGACAGGGGACGAGGTGAAAAACTGTTTTTT. Amino acids: CATSRDRGRGEKLFF. Using reference TRBV15 and TRBJ1-4 for the parts outside the CDR3, the full variable domain is DAMVIQNPRYQVTQFGKPVTLSCSQTLNHNVMYWYQQKSSQAPKLLFHYYDKDFNNEADTPDNFQSRRPNTSFCFLDIRSPGLGDTAMYLCATSRDRGRGEKLFFGSGTQLSVL.

This clonotype was found many times. The chain joins TRBV14 to TRBJ1-2; a weak D match, TRBD1 (6 bases). The CDR3 runs to 14 residues. With 2 bases removed from V and 4 bases from J, the gap between germline ends came to 11 bases. CDR1 SGHDN and CDR2 FVKESK come from the germline V gene. CDR3 region: CASSQWGLGYGYTF. Written as DNA, the CDR3 is TGTGCCAGCAGCCAATGGGGGCTTGGCTATGGCTACACCTTC.

In its sample, this clonotype was seen many times. The J gene is TRBJ2-3, the V gene TRBV7-3, with 7 bases identical to TRBD1. The CDR3 consists of 16 residues. Per the germline V gene, CDR1 is SGHTA and CDR2 is FQGTGA. V lost 5 bases, J lost 5 bases, and 13 bases stayed unmatched. Here the CDR3 DNA reads TGTGCCAGCAGCCCACACACAACAGGGGCTGTAGATACGCAGTATTTT. This sequence encodes CASSPHTTGAVDTQYF.

Many counts were recorded for this clonotype. The chain couples TRBV12-3 or TRBV12-4 to TRBJ1-3, with D perhaps matching TRBD1 (5 bases). V lost 6 bases and J 0 bases, leaving 9 bases between the germline ends. CDR3 length equals 14 residues. The CDR3 spells CASRLGHSGNTIYF. CDR3 nucleotide sequence: TGTGCCAGCAGACTGGGGCACTCTGGAAACACCATATATTTT.

Many counts were recorded for this clonotype. The chain uses TRBV10-3 and TRBJ2-7; D is perhaps TRBD2 (6 bases). CDR3 length: 14 residues. The germline V and J ends were trimmed by 8 bases and 2 bases, with 16 bases remaining between them. The germline V gene encodes CDR1 ENHRY and CDR2 SYGVKD. The CDR3: CAISLGGNAYEQYF. The DNA of the CDR3 is TGTGCCATCTCACTCGGGGGTAACGCCTACGAGCAGTACTTC.

This clonotype was counted ten times or more. The CDR3, as DNA: TGTGCCAGCTCGCCGGGACTAGCGGGGTCTGATACGCAGTATTTT. As protein: CASSPGLAGSDTQYF. The chain has TRBV18 and TRBJ2-3; 13 nucleotides line up with TRBD2. CDR1 and CDR2 (germline): KGHSH, LQKENI. The CDR3 is 15 amino acids. The ends lost 6 bases at V and 6 bases at J; junction bases unmatched: 6.

This clonotype was detected only a few times. This chain's CDR3 is CAWSEEAGDNEQFF. CDR3 DNA: TGTGCCTGGAGTGAAGAAGCGGGGGACAATGAGCAGTTCTTC. The gene calls are TRBV30 and TRBJ2-1; 8 nucleotides agree with TRBD2. With 1 base clipped from V and 5 bases from J, the junction kept 4 bases outside the gene matches. Germline CDR1 GTSNPN, CDR2 SVGIG (reference sequence). The CDR3 has 14 amino acids. Complete variable domain (other parts from reference TRBV30 and TRBJ2-1): SQTIHQWPATLVQPVGSPLSLECTVEGTSNPNLYWYRQAAGRGLQLLFYSVGIGQISSEVPQNLSASRPQDRQFILSSKKLLLSDSGFYLCAWSEEAGDNEQFFGPGTRLTVL.

This clonotype was detected ten times or more. This sequence joins TRBV18 and TRBJ1-1, with 11 bases that match TRBD1. J lost 1 base, V lost 3 bases, and 10 bases had no gene match. This CDR3 spans 18 amino acids. CDR1 is KGHSH, CDR2 LQKENI, per germline. The CDR3, as DNA: TGTGCCAGCTCACCGCGGACAGGGGGCATATCGGGGAACACTGAAGCTTTCTTT. The encoded protein is CASSPRTGGISGNTEAFF.

A note on this clonotype: Being one base from a much bigger clone, this may be a read error. The gene calls are TRBV5-1 and TRBJ2-7, with D possibly being TRBD2 (8 bases). The CDR3 totals 13 residues. Germline loops: CDR1 SGHRS, CDR2 YFSETQ. CDR3 protein: CAGSGGQTYEQYF. CDR3 nucleotide sequence: TGCGCCGGCAGCGGGGGACAGACCTACGAGCAGTACTTC.

The table lists this clonotype with many counts. V gene TRBV20-1 combines with J gene TRBJ2-7; possibly TRBD2 for D (6 bases). CDR3 length: 13 residues. Germline lookup yields CDR1 DFQATT and CDR2 SNEGSKA (reference sequence). Trimming shortened V by 4 bases and J by 7 bases, and 17 bases separated the two germline ends. CDR3 sequence reads: CSANQELAGEQYF. CDR3 DNA sequence: TGCAGTGCTAACCAGGAACTAGCAGGGGAGCAGTACTTC.

This clonotype was counted at least ten times. This rearrangement joins TRBV6-1 to TRBJ2-7, with 16 nucleotides matching TRBD2. V shed 7 bases, J shed 2 bases, and the junction held 11 bases outside the gene matches. CDR1 is MNHNS, CDR2 SASEGT, per germline. The CDR3 has 18 amino acids. Here the CDR3 reads CASIKTGLAGGGTYEQYF. CDR3 coding DNA: TGTGCCAGCATCAAGACGGGACTAGCGGGAGGGGGAACCTACGAGCAGTACTTC.

This clonotype showed up many times. The CDR3 spells CASSLARLAGVETQYF. In DNA form, the CDR3 reads TGTGCCAGCAGTTTAGCGCGACTAGCGGGGGTTGAGACCCAGTACTTC. The chain carries TRBV12-3 or TRBV12-4 and TRBJ2-5; 12 bases map to TRBD2. The CDR3 spans 16 residues. V shed 0 bases and J 5 bases; nucleotides not matched to a gene: 4.

This clonotype was observed at least ten times. The chain combines TRBV10-3 with TRBJ2-2, with 8 nucleotides matching TRBD1. V lost 6 bases to trimming and J lost 6 bases; unmatched junction nucleotides: 6. Germline V gene sequence: CDR1 ENHRY, CDR2 SYGVKD. The CDR3 sequence is 14 residues long. CDR3 sequence reads: CAIRSDRESGELFF. The CDR3 DNA is TGTGCCATCAGGTCGGACAGGGAATCCGGGGAGCTGTTTTTT.